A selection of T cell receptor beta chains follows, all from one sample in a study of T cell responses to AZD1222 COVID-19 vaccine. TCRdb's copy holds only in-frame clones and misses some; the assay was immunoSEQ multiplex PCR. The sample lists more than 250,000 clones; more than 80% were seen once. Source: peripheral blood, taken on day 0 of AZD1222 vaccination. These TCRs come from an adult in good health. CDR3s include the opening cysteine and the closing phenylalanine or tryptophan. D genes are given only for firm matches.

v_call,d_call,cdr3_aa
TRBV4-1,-,CASSQTQARGKISPLHF
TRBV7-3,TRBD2,CASSLAGGPRDTQYF
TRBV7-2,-,CASTARRAGEQYF
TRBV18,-,CASSPMRVGSEQYF
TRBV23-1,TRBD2,CASTMTSGGTDTQYF
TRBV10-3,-,CAISVGDTQYF
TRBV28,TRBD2,CASSEQRGGSYEQYF
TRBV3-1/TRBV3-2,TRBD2,CARSRRGGAQETQYF
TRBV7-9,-,CASMWAPLEKLFF
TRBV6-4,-,CASSAGENQPQHF
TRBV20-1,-,CSASGNGEKLFF
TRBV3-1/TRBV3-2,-,CASSQGGGPGEQYF
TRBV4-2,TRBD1,CASSQFTTGGSTEAFF
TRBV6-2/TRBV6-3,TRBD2,CASSYNSGRGDTDTQYF
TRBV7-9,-,CASSPTGRPRDEQYF
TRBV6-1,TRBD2,CATQFRGGSDTQYF
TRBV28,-,CASSYLGVNTGELFF
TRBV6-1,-,CASSEARDPYNEQFF
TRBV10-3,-,CATNPRGGSDNSPLHF
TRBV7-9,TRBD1,CASSLTGDGGYTF
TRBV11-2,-,CASSLEGTYTEAFF
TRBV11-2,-,CASSLDFQVSGNTIYF
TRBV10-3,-,CAIWKGGYTGELFF
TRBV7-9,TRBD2,CASSRHRADAGGEQFF
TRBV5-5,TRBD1,CASSLAGQDAYEQYF
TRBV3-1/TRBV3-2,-,CASSLLSLSYEQYF
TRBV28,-,CASTNRLTYGYTF
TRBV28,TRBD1,CASSQGQGVGEQFF
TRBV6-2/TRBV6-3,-,CASSYDGSGNTIYF
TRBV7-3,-,CASSLGTPRSSYNEQFF
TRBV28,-,CASSSHLNPTFMNTEAFF
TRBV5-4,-,CASSLLNNYGYTF
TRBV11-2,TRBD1,CASSLRGLVGNTIYF
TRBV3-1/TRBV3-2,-,CASSPLSTGGSPLHF
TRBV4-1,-,CASSQDPSNTIYF
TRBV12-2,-,CASRSTGGTDTQYF
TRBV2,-,CASLQANYGYTF
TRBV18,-,CASSLSQGFLPQHF
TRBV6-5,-,CASSTGLKTQYF
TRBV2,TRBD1,CASRDRGETQYF
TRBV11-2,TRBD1,CASSLTGTGITYEQYF
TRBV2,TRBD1,CASSERTGGYGYTF
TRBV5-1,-,CASRPSWAGELFF
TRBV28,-,CASSLSINEKLFF
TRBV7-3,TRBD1,CASSPDRDNEQFF
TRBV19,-,CASSTDLEETQYF
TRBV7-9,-,CASSIGRMGPNTEAFF
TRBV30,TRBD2,CAWSVRGGSETQYF
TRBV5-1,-,CASSLGAGPTGELFF
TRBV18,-,CASSLAGADQPQHF
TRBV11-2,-,CASSFASPYEQYF
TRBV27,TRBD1,CASSYSRTGASLQETQYF